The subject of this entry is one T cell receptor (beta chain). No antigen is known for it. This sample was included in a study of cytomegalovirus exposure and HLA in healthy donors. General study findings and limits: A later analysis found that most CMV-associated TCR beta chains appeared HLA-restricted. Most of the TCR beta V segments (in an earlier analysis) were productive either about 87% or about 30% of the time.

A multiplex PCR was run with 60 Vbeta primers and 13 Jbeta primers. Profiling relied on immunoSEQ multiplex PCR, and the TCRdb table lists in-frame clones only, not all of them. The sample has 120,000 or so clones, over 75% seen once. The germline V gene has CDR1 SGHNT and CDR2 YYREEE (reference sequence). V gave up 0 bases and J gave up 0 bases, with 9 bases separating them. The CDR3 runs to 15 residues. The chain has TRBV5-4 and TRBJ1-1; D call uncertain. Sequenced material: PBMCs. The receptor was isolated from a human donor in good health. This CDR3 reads CASSLETTLNTEAFF. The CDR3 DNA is TGTGCCAGCAGCTTGGAAACTACACTGAACACTGAAGCTTTCTTT.